A single sample is the source of the 2 T cell receptor beta chains below, sequenced in a study of regulatory T cells in long-lasting Graves disease. The time point is: newly diagnosed GD, antithyroid drugs for less than 3 months. The TCR library was made from RNA that had been extracted from PBMCs in TRIzol. Investigators prepared the TCR beta libraries by applying iRepertoire HTBI primers and Arm-PCR of CDR3 regions. Each CDR3 protein gets one entry after TCRdb re-called the multiplex PCR reads with MiXCR. The table includes over 300,000 distinct CDR3 sequences, around 15% detected once. This material consisted of peripheral blood mononuclear cells (PBMCs), taken at new diagnosis, from a patient treated with antithyroid drugs. These receptors came from a female donor with Graves disease.

This clonotype came up a few times. The V and J genes are TRBV3-1 and TRBJ2-1, with D unresolved. V shed 1 base and J shed 5 bases, with 18 bases lying between them. CDR3 length equals 17 residues. The V gene's germline CDR1 is LGHDT and CDR2 YNNKEL (reference sequence). The CDR3 is CASSQGEQTLANNEQFF. The DNA for the CDR3 is TGTGCCAGCAGCCAAGGAGAACAGACCCTTGCGAACAATGAGCAGTTCTTC.

The chain joins TRBV19 to TRBJ1-5; D not certain. Germline V gene lookup returns CDR1 LNHDA and CDR2 SQIVND (reference sequence). The germline V and J ends were trimmed by 0 bases and 3 bases, with 9 bases remaining between them. This CDR3 has 15 residues. The CDR3 loop reads CASSIDPADNQPQHF. The CDR3 DNA reads TGTGCCAGTAGTATAGATCCGGCAGACAATCAGCCCCAGCATTTT.